This entry concerns a single T cell receptor beta chain. Antigen unknown. The sample is drawn from a study of monozygotic twins with inflammatory bowel disease. Study-wide results and limits: The inverse Simpson measure of TCRbeta diversity was lower in IBD patients than in healthy co-twins.

There are 14 residues in the CDR3. Template switching was used to attach UMIs, which incorporated a 6-nucleotide sample barcode. TCRdb reprocessed the 5' RACE reads and stores each CDR3 protein as one record, lacking DNA. This repertoire includes 350,000 to 400,000 distinct CDR3 sequences. This TCR was sampled from a human donor with ulcerative colitis or Crohn's disease, or a healthy co-twin of an affected twin (not recorded which). The sample was blood. The rearrangement joins TRBV12-3 or TRBV12-4 to TRBJ1-2; TCRdb calls TRBD1, which cannot be checked without DNA. This chain's CDR3 is CASSLQGSGYGYTF.